Below are 6 T cell receptor beta chains sequenced from a single sample in a study of neoadjuvant nivolumab and ipilimumab in lung cancer. Sequencing used immunoSEQ multiplex PCR; TCRdb keeps in-frame clones, though not all of them. Here the sample spans about 4,300 clones, roughly 76% being singletons. The sequencing used normal lung tissue adjacent to the tumor, collected after neoadjuvant nivolumab, alone or with ipilimumab, at or shortly before surgery. These receptors all stem from an adult with non-small cell lung cancer. Some clones in this sample may be carry-over from other donors' samples.

This clone has only one observation. This chain connects TRBV7-2 to TRBJ2-3; TRBD1 matches 7 bases. This CDR3 is 16 amino acids long. The ends lost 5 bases at V and 3 bases at J; junction bases unmatched: 11. CDR1 SGHTA and CDR2 FQGNSA come from the germline V gene. CDR3 sequence reads: CASSPSTTGITDTQYF. DNA for the CDR3: TGTGCCAGCAGCCCATCTACGACAGGGATTACAGATACGCAGTATTTT.

The chain uses TRBV5-1 and TRBJ2-2, with D maybe TRBD1 (7 bases). Trimming took off 0 bases at V and 1 base at J, with 10 bases between the two ends. The CDR3 sequence is 16 residues long. Germline CDR1 and CDR2: SGHRS and YFSETQ. This chain's CDR3 is CASSLGGTENTGELFF. CDR3 sequence (DNA): TGCGCCAGCAGCTTGGGCGGGACAGAGAACACCGGGGAGCTGTTTTTT.

Comments on this clone: Other nucleotide sequences in the sample specify the same CDR3. The chain couples TRBV6-1 to TRBJ1-2, with D hard to call. The germline CDR1 and CDR2 sequences are MNHNS and SASEGT. This CDR3 is 11 amino acids long. V was trimmed by 3 bases and J by 1 base, leaving 0 bases between them. The CDR3 is CASSDNYGYTF. The DNA of the CDR3 is TGTGCCAGCAGTGATAACTATGGCTACACCTTC.

The CDR3 region has the DNA TGTGCCACCAAACCGGGACTAGGGGGTACCGGGGAGCTGTTTTTT. Translated: CATKPGLGGTGELFF. The chain uses TRBV6-6 and TRBJ2-2, with 8 bases fitting TRBD2. With 10 bases clipped from V and 5 bases from J, the junction kept 12 bases outside the gene matches. The CDR3 spans 15 residues. Germline-derived CDR1 and CDR2 are MNHNY and SVGAGI (reference sequence).

The rearrangement uses TRBV18 and TRBJ2-3, with TRBD2 identical over 10 bases. The length of the CDR3 is 17 residues. V dropped 3 bases and J dropped 4; count of bases not matched to a gene: 10. The germline CDR1 and CDR2 sequences are KGHSH and LQKENI. The CDR3 DNA sequence: TGTGCCAGCTCACCCTGGGCTAGCGGGAGTAAGTCAGATACGCAGTATTTT. It is translated as CASSPWASGSKSDTQYF.

This rearrangement joins TRBV9 to TRBJ1-3; no clear D. The CDR3 is 15 amino acids. Germline lookup yields CDR1 SGDLS and CDR2 YYNGEE. The V gene lost 0 bases and the J gene lost 1 base, with 8 bases spanning the gap. This chain's CDR3 is CASSVDLGSGNTIYF. The CDR3 nucleotides are TGTGCCAGCAGCGTAGACTTGGGGTCTGGAAACACCATATATTTT.